A single sample gave rise to the 13 T cell receptor beta chains below, sequenced in a study of T cells in Graves' hyperthyroidism and ophthalmopathy. TCR beta CDR3 region amplification was performed from RNA transcripts. TCR CDR3 underwent first-round RT-PCR with the HTBI primer set. Via MiXCR, TCRdb re-called the multiplex PCR reads, giving one row per CDR3 protein. The table shows roughly 580,000 distinct CDR3 sequences, with approximately 44% occurring only once. Material: peripheral blood or thyroid tissue (not recorded which). The receptors were gathered from a woman aged 18-35 years with Graves' hyperthyroidism.

The gene calls are TRBV21-1 and TRBJ2-7; the D segment call TRBD2 is taken from the table without a DNA check. TRBV21-1 is tagged as a pseudogene. The CDR3 totals 16 residues. The CDR3 here is CASISKALAGSYEQYF. The CDR3 DNA follows: TGTGCCAGCATCAGTAAAGCGCTAGCGGGAAGCTACGAGCAGTACTTC.

The CDR3 region has the DNA TGCGCCAGCAGGAGGAGCGGGGGCCGCTCCTACGAGCAGTACTTC. Its protein product is CASRRSGGRSYEQYF. V gene TRBV5-1 combines with J gene TRBJ2-7, with TRBD2 matching 8 bases. The CDR3 runs 15 residues. V was pared by 5 bases and J by 0 bases, with 7 bases of the junction left unmatched. Germline CDR1 and CDR2: SGHRS and YFSETQ. The full variable domain, completed using reference TRBV5-1 and TRBJ2-7, is KAGVTQTPRYLIKTRGQQVTLSCSPISGHRSVSWYQQTPGQGLQFLFEYFSETQRNKGNFPGRFSGRQFSNSRSEMNVSTLELGDSALYLCASRRSGGRSYEQYFGPGTRLTVT.

This clonotype was counted a few times. This chain uses TRBV12-3 or TRBV12-4 with TRBJ1-1; D possibly corresponds to TRBD1 (5 bases). The V end was cut by 5 bases, the J end by 2 bases, with 15 bases between. CDR3 length: 15 amino acids. The CDR3 sequence: CASSPPTEDNTEAFF. The CDR3 DNA follows: TGTGCCAGCAGTCCCCCGACAGAAGACAACACTGAAGCTTTCTTT.

As concerns this clonotype: One end of the junction is discordant with germline, which a read error may explain. V is TRBV10-3 and J is TRBJ1-1; D call uncertain. This CDR3 comprises 15 residues. Germline lookup yields CDR1 ENHRY and CDR2 SYGVKD. The CDR3 loop reads CASSLETDLNTEAFF. For the CDR3, the DNA is TGTGCCAGCAGTTTGGAAACGGATTTGAACACTGAAGCTTTCTTT.

The gene calls are TRBV20-1 and TRBJ2-7; 10 bases are shared with TRBD2. The CDR3 contains 14 residues. Per the germline V gene, CDR1 is DFQATT and CDR2 is SNEGSKA (reference sequence). Written as DNA, the CDR3 is TGCAGGGCGGCTAGCGGGAGAACTGCCTACGAGCAGTACTTC. As protein: CRAASGRTAYEQYF.

This clonotype was seen a handful of times. This chain connects TRBV6-1 to TRBJ1-1; D not certain. Germline CDR1 is MNHNS and CDR2 is SASEGT. V lost 7 bases to trimming and J lost 3 bases, with 15 bases between them. CDR3 size: 14 residues. The CDR3 reads CASIFSGRHTEAFF. CDR3 sequence (DNA): TGTGCCAGCATCTTCTCCGGGAGGCACACTGAAGCTTTCTTT.

The rearrangement uses TRBV16 and TRBJ1-5, with a possible D match to TRBD1 (5 bases). Germline assignment: CDR1 KGHSY and CDR2 FQNENV. This CDR3 comprises 14 residues. Trimming took 4 bases from V and 3 from J, leaving 10 bases between them. In nucleotides, the CDR3 is TGTGCCAGCAGCCGGGGCCTGATCAATCAGCCCCAGCATTTT. The encoded protein is CASSRGLINQPQHF. Using reference TRBV16 and TRBJ1-5 for the parts outside the CDR3, the full variable domain is GEEVAQTPKHLVRGEGQKAKLYCAPIKGHSYVFWYQQVLKNEFKFLISFQNENVFDETGMPKERFSAKCLPNSPCSLEIQATKLEDSAVYFCASSRGLINQPQHFGDGTRLSIL.

The chain is built from TRBV10-3 and TRBJ2-7; D gene unclear. Trimming left V 6 bases short and J 3 bases short, with 12 bases between. CDR1 ENHRY and CDR2 SYGVKD come from the germline V gene. This CDR3 has 13 residues. The CDR3 coding sequence is TGTGCCATCAGCGAAGACCCAGGCTACGAGCAGTACTTC. Protein product: CAISEDPGYEQYF.

This clonotype was recorded once. V is TRBV20-1 and J is TRBJ1-2; 8 bases fit TRBD1. Germline V gene lookup returns CDR1 DFQATT and CDR2 SNEGSKA (reference sequence). V dropped 5 bases and J dropped 2; count of bases not matched to a gene: 4. The CDR3 spans 13 residues. The CDR3 DNA follows: TGCAGTGCTCCCCCAGGGGGCAACTATGGCTACACCTTC. Encoded protein: CSAPPGGNYGYTF.

The rearrangement joins TRBV6-5 to TRBJ2-7; tentatively, D is TRBD1 or TRBD2 (5 bases each). The CDR3 extends over 13 amino acids. Germline V gives CDR1 MNHEY, CDR2 SVGAGI. Deletions cut 6 bases from V and 6 bases from J, with 15 bases between. CDR3 DNA sequence: TGTGCCAGCAGCACCGACCTCGGGGCCGAGCAGTACTTC. Its protein product is CASSTDLGAEQYF.

This rearrangement joins TRBV7-9 to TRBJ2-7; TRBD1 aligns across 12 bases. The trim removed 4 bases at V and 9 bases at J, leaving 10 bases unmatched. The germline V gene has CDR1 SEHNR and CDR2 FQNEAQ (reference sequence). The CDR3 loop spans 15 amino acids. CDR3 loop: CASSSPPGQGASQYF. The CDR3 nucleotides are TGTGCCAGCAGCTCACCACCGGGACAGGGGGCCTCGCAGTACTTC.

The rearrangement uses TRBV6-5 and TRBJ2-2; no clear D. Germline V lookup: CDR1 MNHEY, CDR2 SVGAGI. V was shortened by 2 bases and J by 5 bases, with 3 bases between the two germline ends. The CDR3 runs 12 residues. CDR3 DNA sequence: TGTGCCAGCAGTTACCCAACCGGGGAGCTGTTTTTT. Translating it yields CASSYPTGELFF.

The rearrangement links TRBV20-1 to TRBJ2-5; the match to TRBD2 covers 8 bases. V lost 2 bases to trimming and J lost 5 bases; unmatched junction nucleotides: 10. In germline, CDR1 is DFQATT, CDR2 SNEGSKA (reference sequence). CDR3 size: 15 residues. CDR3 region: CSARPSSGPWETQYF. In DNA form, the CDR3 reads TGCAGTGCTAGACCCTCTAGCGGGCCCTGGGAGACCCAGTACTTC.